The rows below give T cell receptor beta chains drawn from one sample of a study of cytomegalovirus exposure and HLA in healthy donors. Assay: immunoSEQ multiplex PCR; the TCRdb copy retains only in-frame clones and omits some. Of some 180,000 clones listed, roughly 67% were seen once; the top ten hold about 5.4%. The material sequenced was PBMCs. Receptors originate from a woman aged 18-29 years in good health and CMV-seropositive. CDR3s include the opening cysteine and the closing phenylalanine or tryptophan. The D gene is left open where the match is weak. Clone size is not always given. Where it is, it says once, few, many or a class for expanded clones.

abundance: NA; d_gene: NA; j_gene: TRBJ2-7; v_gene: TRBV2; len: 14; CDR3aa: CASSEEGDPYEQYF; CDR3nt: TGTGCCAGCAGTGAAGAGGGGGACCCCTACGAGCAGTACTTC
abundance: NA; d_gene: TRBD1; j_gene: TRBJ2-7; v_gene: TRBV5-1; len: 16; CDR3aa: CASSLPRQGATYEQYF; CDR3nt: TGCGCCAGCAGCTTGCCGCGTCAGGGGGCAACCTACGAGCAGTACTTC
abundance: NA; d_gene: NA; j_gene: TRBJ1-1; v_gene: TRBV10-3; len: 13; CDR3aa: CAISLPRGGEAFF; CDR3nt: TGTGCCATCAGCCTCCCGCGGGGGGGTGAAGCTTTCTTT
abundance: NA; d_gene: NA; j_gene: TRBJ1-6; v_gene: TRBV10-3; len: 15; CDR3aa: CATTSLTEANSPLHF; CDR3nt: TGTGCCACCACTTCCCTGACAGAAGCTAATTCACCCCTCCACTTT
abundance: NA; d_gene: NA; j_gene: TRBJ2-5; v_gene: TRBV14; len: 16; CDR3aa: CASSQENGRRQETQYF; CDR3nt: TGTGCCAGCAGCCAAGAGAATGGGCGACGGCAAGAGACCCAGTACTTC
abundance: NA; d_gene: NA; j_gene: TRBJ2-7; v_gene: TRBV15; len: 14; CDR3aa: CATSRVGLVHEQYF; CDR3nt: TGTGCCACCAGCAGAGTGGGGCTTGTTCACGAGCAGTACTTC
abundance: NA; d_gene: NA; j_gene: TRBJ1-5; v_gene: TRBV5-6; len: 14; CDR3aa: CASSQTGRDQPQHF; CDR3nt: TGTGCCAGCAGCCAGACAGGTAGGGATCAGCCCCAGCATTTT
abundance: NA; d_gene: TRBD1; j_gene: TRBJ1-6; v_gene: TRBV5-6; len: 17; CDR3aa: CASSPTQGPSYNSPLHF; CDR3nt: TGTGCCAGCAGCCCGACACAGGGGCCCTCCTATAATTCACCCCTCCACTTT
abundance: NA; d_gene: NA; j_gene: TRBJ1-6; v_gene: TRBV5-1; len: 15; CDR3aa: CASSPRTDQNSPLHF; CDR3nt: TGCGCCAGCAGCCCGAGGACAGACCAGAATTCACCCCTCCACTTT
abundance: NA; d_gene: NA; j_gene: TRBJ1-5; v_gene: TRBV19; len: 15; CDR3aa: CASSIEEGGNQPQHF; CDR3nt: TGTGCCAGTAGTATAGAGGAGGGTGGCAATCAGCCCCAGCATTTT
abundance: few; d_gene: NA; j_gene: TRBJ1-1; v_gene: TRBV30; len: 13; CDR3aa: CAWSGGGYAEAFF; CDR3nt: TGTGCCTGGAGTGGGGGAGGGTACGCTGAAGCTTTCTTT
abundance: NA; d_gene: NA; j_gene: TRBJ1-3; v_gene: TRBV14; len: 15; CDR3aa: CASSLGQSSGNTIYF; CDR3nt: TGTGCCAGCAGCCTTGGACAGAGCTCTGGAAACACCATATATTTT
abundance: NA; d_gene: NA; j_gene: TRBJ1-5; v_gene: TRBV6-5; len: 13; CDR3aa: CASAPLRNQPQHF; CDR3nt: TGTGCCAGCGCGCCTTTACGCAATCAGCCCCAGCATTTT
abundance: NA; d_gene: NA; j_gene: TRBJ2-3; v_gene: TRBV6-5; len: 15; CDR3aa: CASSQQVVGPDTQYF; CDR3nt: TGTGCCAGCAGCCAACAGGTCGTCGGGCCAGATACGCAGTATTTT
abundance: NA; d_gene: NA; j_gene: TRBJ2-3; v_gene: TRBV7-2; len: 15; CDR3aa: CASSEQGLSTDTQYF; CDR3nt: TGTGCCAGCAGCGAACAGGGCCTGAGCACAGATACGCAGTATTTT
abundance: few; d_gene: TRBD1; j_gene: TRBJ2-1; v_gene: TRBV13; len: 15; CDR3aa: CASSSGTGFGNEQFF; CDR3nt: TGTGCCAGCAGCTCCGGGACAGGGTTCGGGAATGAGCAGTTCTTC
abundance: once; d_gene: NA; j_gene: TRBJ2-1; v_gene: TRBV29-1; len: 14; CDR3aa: CSVRRQGGYNEQFF; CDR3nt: TGCAGCGTCCGAAGACAGGGAGGATACAATGAGCAGTTCTTC
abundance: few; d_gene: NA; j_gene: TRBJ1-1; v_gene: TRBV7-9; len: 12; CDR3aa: CASSTSNTEAFF; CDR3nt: NA
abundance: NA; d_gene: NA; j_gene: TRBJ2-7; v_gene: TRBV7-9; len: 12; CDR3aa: CASDAGVYEQYF; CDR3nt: TGTGCCAGCGATGCAGGGGTCTACGAGCAGTACTTC
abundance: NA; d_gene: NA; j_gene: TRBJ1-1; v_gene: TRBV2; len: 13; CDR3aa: CASSAWGNTEAFF; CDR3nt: TGTGCCAGCAGTGCCTGGGGCAACACTGAAGCTTTCTTT
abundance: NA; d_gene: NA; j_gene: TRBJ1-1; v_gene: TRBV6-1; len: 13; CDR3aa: CASLRQGLREAFF; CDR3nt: TGTGCCAGCCTTCGTCAGGGCTTGCGCGAAGCTTTCTTT
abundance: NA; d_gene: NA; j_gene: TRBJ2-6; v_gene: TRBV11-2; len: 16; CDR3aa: CASRKGRGSGANVLTF; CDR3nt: TGTGCCAGCAGGAAGGGCAGGGGTTCTGGGGCCAACGTCCTGACTTTC
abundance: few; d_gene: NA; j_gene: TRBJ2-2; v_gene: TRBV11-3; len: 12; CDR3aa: CASSYRTGELFF; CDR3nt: TGTGCCAGCAGTTACAGGACCGGGGAGCTGTTTTTT
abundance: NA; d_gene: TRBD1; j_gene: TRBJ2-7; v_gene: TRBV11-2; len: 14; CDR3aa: CASSPDRVAYEQYF; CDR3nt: TGTGCCAGCAGCCCGGACAGGGTGGCGTACGAGCAGTACTTC
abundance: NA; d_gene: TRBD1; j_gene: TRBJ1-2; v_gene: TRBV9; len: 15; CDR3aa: CASSVGQGATYGYTF; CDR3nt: TGTGCCAGCAGCGTAGGGCAGGGGGCGACCTATGGCTACACCTTC
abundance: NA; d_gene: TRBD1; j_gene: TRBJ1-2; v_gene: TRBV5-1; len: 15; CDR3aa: CASSLPLTGGYGYTF; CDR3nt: TGCGCCAGCAGCTTGCCCCTGACAGGGGGCTATGGCTACACCTTC
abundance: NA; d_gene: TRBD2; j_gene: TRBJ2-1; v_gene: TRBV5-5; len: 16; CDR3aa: CASSLGPGGSYNEQFF; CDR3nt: TGTGCCAGCAGCTTGGGCCCGGGGGGCTCCTACAATGAGCAGTTCTTC
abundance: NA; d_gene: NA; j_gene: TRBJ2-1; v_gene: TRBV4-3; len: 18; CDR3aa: CASSQLGAMAGVYNEQFF; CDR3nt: TGCGCCAGCAGCCAACTAGGGGCTATGGCAGGGGTCTACAATGAGCAGTTCTTC
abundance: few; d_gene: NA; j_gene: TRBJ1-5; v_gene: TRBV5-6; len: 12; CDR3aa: CASSWSTGPQHF; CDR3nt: TGTGCCAGCAGCTGGTCCACGGGGCCCCAGCATTTT
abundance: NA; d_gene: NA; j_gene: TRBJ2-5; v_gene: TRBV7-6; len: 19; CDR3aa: CASSHRTDSPSVSQETQYF; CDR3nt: TGTGCCAGCAGCCACCGGACGGACTCCCCCAGCGTGTCGCAAGAGACCCAGTACTTC
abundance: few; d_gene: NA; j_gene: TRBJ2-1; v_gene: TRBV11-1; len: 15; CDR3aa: CASSLSTEGYNEQFF; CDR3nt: TGTGCCAGCAGCTTGTCGACGGAGGGATACAATGAGCAGTTCTTC
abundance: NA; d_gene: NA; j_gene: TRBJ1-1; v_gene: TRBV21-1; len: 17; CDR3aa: CASSSPRDLIGNTEAFF; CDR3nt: TGTGCCAGCAGCAGTCCCCGGGATTTGATAGGGAACACTGAAGCTTTCTTT
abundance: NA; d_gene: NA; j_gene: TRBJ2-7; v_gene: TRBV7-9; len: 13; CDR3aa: CASSLDGGFEQYF; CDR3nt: TGTGCCAGCAGCTTAGATGGGGGGTTCGAGCAGTACTTC
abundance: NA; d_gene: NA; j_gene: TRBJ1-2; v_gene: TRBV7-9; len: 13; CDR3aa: CASSQGQIYGYTF; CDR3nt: TGTGCCAGCAGCCAAGGACAGATCTATGGCTACACCTTC
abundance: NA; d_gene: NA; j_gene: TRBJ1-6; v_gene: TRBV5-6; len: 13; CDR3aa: CASSYGQNSPLHF; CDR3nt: TGTGCCAGCAGTTATGGACAGAATTCACCCCTCCACTTT
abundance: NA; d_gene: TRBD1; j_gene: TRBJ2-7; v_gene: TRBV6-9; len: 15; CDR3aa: CASNDPPGQTYEQYF; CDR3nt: TGTGCCAGCAACGACCCTCCGGGACAGACATACGAGCAGTACTTC
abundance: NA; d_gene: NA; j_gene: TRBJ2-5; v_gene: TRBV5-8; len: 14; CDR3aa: CASSRWGYQETQYF; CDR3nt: TGTGCCAGCAGCCGTTGGGGCTACCAAGAGACCCAGTACTTC
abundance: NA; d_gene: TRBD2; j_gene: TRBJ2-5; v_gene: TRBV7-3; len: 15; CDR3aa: CASSLTGGSQETQYF; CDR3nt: TGTGCCAGCAGCCTCACCGGGGGGAGCCAAGAGACCCAGTACTTC
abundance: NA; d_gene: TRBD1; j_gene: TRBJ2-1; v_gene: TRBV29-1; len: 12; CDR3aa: CSVNRGWSEQFF; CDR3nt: TGCAGCGTTAACAGGGGATGGAGTGAGCAGTTCTTC
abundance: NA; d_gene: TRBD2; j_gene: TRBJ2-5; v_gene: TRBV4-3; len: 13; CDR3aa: CASSPGTRETQYF; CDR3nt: TGCGCCAGCAGCCCCGGGACTAGAGAGACCCAGTACTTC
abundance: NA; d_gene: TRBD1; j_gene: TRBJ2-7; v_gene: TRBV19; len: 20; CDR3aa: CASSPFRGGDRDRGTYEQYF; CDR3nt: TGTGCCAGTAGTCCCTTCCGAGGGGGGGACCGGGACAGGGGGACCTACGAGCAGTACTTC
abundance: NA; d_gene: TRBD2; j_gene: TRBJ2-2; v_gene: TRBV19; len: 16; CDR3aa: CARKLAGGPDTGELFF; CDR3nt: TGTGCCAGGAAACTAGCGGGGGGGCCAGACACCGGGGAGCTGTTTTTT
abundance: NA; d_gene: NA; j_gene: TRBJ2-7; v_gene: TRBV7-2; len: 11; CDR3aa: CASSRTYEQYF; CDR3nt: TGTGCCAGCAGCCGTACCTACGAGCAGTACTTC
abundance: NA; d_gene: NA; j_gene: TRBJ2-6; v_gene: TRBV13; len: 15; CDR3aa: CASSLGAGGANVLTF; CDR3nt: TGTGCCAGCAGCTTAGGTGCGGGGGGGGCCAACGTCCTGACTTTC
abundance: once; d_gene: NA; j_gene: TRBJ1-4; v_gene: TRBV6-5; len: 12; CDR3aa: CASRSGFEKLFF; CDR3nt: TGTGCCAGCAGATCAGGGTTCGAAAAACTGTTTTTT
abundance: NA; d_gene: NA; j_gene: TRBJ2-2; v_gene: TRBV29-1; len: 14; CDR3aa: CSVAGPTNTGELFF; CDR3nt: TGCAGCGTCGCGGGACCGACGAACACCGGGGAGCTGTTTTTT
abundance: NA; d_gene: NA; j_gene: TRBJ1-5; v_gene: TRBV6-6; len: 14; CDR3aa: CASSPDSLNQPQHF; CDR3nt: TGTGCCAGCAGCCCTGACAGCCTCAATCAGCCCCAGCATTTT
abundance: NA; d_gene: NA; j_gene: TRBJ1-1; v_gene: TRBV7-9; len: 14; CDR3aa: CASSPVYLFTEAFF; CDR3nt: TGTGCCAGCAGCCCCGTTTATCTGTTCACTGAAGCTTTCTTT
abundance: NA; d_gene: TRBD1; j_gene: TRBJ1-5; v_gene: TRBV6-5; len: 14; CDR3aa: CASSSNRGYQPQHF; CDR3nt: TGTGCCAGCAGTTCAAACAGGGGGTATCAGCCCCAGCATTTT
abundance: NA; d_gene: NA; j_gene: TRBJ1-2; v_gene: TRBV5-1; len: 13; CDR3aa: CASSGTNHYGYTF; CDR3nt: TGCGCCAGCAGCGGGACAAACCACTATGGCTACACCTTC
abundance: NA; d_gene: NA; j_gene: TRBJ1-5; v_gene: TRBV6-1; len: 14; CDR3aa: CVSTPGQNNQPQHF; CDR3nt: TGTGTCAGCACCCCAGGACAGAACAATCAGCCCCAGCATTTT
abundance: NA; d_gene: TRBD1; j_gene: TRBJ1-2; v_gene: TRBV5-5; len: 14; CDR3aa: CASSTRQGAEGYTF; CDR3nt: TGTGCCAGCAGCACGAGACAGGGGGCGGAGGGCTACACCTTC
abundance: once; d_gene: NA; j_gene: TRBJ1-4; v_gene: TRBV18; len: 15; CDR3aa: CASSPRNPTNEKLFF; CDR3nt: TGTGCCAGCTCACCCAGGAACCCAACTAATGAAAAACTGTTTTTT
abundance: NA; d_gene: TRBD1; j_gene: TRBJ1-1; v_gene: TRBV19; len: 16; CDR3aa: CASSIPGGALNTEAFF; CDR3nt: TGTGCCAGTAGTATCCCAGGGGGCGCCCTGAACACTGAAGCTTTCTTT
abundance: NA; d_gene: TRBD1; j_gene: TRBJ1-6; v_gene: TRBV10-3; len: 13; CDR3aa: CAIRDRVDSPLHF; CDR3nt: TGTGCCATCAGAGACAGGGTCGATTCACCCCTCCACTTT